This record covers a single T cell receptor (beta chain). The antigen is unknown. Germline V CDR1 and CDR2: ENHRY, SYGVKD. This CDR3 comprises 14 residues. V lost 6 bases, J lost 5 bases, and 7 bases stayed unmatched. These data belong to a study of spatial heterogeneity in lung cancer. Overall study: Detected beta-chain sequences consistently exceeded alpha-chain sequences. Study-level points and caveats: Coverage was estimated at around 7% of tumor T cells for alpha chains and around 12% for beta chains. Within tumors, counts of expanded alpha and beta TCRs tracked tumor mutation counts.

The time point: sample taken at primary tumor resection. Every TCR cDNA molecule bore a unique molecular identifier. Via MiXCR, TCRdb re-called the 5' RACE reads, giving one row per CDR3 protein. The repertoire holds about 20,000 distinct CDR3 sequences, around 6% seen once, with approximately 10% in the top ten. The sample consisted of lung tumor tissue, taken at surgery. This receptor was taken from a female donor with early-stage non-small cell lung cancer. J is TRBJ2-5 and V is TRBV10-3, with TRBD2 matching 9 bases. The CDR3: CAISATSGQETQYF. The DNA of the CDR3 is TGTGCCATCAGCGCTACTAGCGGGCAGGAGACCCAGTACTTC.